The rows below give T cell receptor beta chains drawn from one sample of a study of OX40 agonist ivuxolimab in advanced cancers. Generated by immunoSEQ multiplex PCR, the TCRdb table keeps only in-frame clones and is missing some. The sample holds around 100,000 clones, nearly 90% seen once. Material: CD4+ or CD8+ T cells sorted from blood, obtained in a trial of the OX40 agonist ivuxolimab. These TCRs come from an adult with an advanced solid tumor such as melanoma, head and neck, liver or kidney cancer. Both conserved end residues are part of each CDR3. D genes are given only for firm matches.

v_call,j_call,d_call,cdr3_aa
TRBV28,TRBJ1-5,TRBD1,CASTSTGGVSQPQHF
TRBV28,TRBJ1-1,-,CASKDRSNTEAFF
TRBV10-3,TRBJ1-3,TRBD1,CAISPGQGAGNTIYF
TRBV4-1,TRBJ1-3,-,CASSQDGRAGNTIYF
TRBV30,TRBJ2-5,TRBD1,CAWSTGGLETQYF
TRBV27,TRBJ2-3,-,CASSLGRDTDTQYF
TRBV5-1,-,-,CASSLEGTVYEQYF
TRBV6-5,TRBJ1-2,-,CASRAGRGASRGYTF
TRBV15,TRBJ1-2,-,CATSRDPGRAEGYTF
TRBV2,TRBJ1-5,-,CASSELGVGQPQHF